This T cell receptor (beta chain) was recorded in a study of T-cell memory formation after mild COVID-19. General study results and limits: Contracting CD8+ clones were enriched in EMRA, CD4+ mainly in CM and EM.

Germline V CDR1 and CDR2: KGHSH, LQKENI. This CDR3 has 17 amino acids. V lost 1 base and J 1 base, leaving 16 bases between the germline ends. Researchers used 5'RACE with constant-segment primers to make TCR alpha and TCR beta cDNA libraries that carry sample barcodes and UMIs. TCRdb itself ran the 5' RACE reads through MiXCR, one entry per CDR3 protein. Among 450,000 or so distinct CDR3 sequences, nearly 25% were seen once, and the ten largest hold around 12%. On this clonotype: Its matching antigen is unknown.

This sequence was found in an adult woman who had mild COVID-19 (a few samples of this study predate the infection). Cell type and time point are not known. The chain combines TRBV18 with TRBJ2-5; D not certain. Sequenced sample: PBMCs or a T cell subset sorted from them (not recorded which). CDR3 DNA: TGTGCCAGCTCACCACGCCTGATCGTACCAGCCCAAGAGACCCAGTACTTC. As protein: CASSPRLIVPAQETQYF.